Presented here are 25 T cell receptor beta chains from one specimen sequenced in a study of yellow fever vaccine responses in identical twins (dated 2018 in TCRdb). Library preparation was by RT-PCR. Reads for this sample came from an Illumina HiSeq 2500. The raw public reads went through TCRdb reprocessing: fastp at Q25, MiXCR clone calling, in-frame beta chains kept. Entries are consolidated by CDR3 protein sequence, retaining the most common genes and DNA. The sample profile shows some 20,000 distinct CDR3 sequences; around 70% of them were found once. The ten largest clonotypes hold around 2% of the sample. The starting material was T cells from blood (PBMCs), unsorted or a sorted subset (not recorded which), obtained before or after yellow fever vaccination (not recorded which). All receptors derive from a woman in her late teens or twenties who received the yellow fever vaccine. Donor details come from another sample of the same person, matched by shared clones.

V usage is TRBV6-2 or TRBV6-3 and J usage is TRBJ2-7, with TRBD2 as a possible D gene (6 bases). Deletions cut 0 bases from V and 3 bases from J, with 9 bases between. The CDR3 covers 14 residues. Germline CDR1 reads MNHEY; CDR2 reads SVGEGT. CDR3: CASSYSSSVYEQYF. CDR3 DNA: TGTGCCAGCAGTTACTCATCTAGCGTCTACGAGCAGTACTTC.

The CDR3 here is CASANNEQFF. CDR3 nucleotide sequence: TGTGCCAGCGCCAACAATGAGCAGTTCTTC. V is TRBV13 and J is TRBJ2-1; D not resolved. This CDR3 spans 10 amino acids. Germline CDR1 reads PRHDT; CDR2 reads FYEKMQ (reference sequence). V lost 8 bases to trimming and J lost 5 bases, with 4 bases between them.

V is TRBV7-9 and J is TRBJ1-2, with a weak D call TRBD1 (5 bases). V was trimmed by 5 bases and J by 3 bases, leaving 10 bases between them. This CDR3 is 13 amino acids long. The V gene's germline CDR1 is SEHNR and CDR2 FQNEAQ (reference sequence). The DNA of the CDR3 is TGTGCCAGCAGCCAGGGCGGATACTATGGCTACACCTTC. Its translation: CASSQGGYYGYTF. The full variable domain, rest sourced from reference TRBV7-9 and TRBJ1-2, is DTGVSQNPRHKITKRGQNVTFRCDPISEHNRLYWYRQTLGQGPEFLTYFQNEAQLEKSRLLSDRFSAERPKGSFSTLEIQRTEQGDSAMYLCASSQGGYYGYTFGSGTRLTVV.

For the CDR3, the DNA is TGTGCCACTACTCCGTCTACAGGGTTGTCCTACAATGAGCAGTTCTTC. This codes for CATTPSTGLSYNEQFF. The V call is TRBV10-3, the J call TRBJ2-1, with D maybe TRBD1 (6 bases). CDR1 is ENHRY, CDR2 SYGVKD, per germline. Trimming removed 10 bases from V and 1 base from J, with 20 bases in between. The CDR3 covers 16 residues.

J is TRBJ1-2 and V is TRBV3-1; 9 positions agree with TRBD1. Germline trimming cut 6 bases from V and 4 bases from J; bases unmatched to any gene: 9. This CDR3 has 15 residues. Looked up from germline, CDR1 is LGHDT and CDR2 is YNNKEL (reference sequence). CDR3 nucleotide sequence: TGTGCCAGCAGTCCGGGACAGGGTTCTATCTATGGCTACACCTTC. Amino acid sequence: CASSPGQGSIYGYTF.

The rearrangement links TRBV5-5 to TRBJ1-1; D is uncertain. From germline, CDR1 is SGHKS and CDR2 YYEKEE (reference sequence). This CDR3 is built from 14 residues. Trimming cost V 3 bases and J 1 base, with 10 bases left between them. CDR3 amino acids: CASSSRTANTEAFF. The DNA of the CDR3 is TGTGCCAGCAGCTCCCGGACGGCGAACACTGAAGCTTTCTTT.

This rearrangement joins TRBV2 to TRBJ2-1, with 10 bases aligning to TRBD2. V lost 6 bases and J lost 1; bases outside the gene matches: 6. This CDR3 is built from 16 residues. Germline CDR1 is SNHLY and CDR2 is FYNNEI. The CDR3 nucleotides read TGTGCCAGCAGGGCCAGCGGGAGGGCATCCTACAATGAGCAGTTCTTC. It translates to CASRASGRASYNEQFF.

In this sample, this clonotype turned up once. The chain joins TRBV6-4 to TRBJ1-2; 7 bases agree with TRBD1. V gave up 0 bases and J gave up 0 bases; unmatched junction bases: 4. Germline values: CDR1 MRHNA, CDR2 SNTAGT. This CDR3 region has 16 residues. CDR3 in DNA: TGTGCCAGCAGTGACTCCTACAGGGGAACTAACTATGGCTACACCTTC. Amino acid sequence: CASSDSYRGTNYGYTF.

The chain recombines TRBV7-7 with TRBJ2-5; D is possibly TRBD1 (5 bases). From germline, CDR1 is SSHAT and CDR2 FNYEAQ (reference sequence). V lost 5 bases and J lost 1, with 14 bases in between. CDR3 length equals 15 residues. The CDR3 loop is CASSTRQGIQETQYF. CDR3 nucleotide sequence: TGTGCCAGCAGCACCCGCCAGGGTATCCAAGAGACCCAGTACTTC. The full variable domain, in which reference TRBV7-7 and TRBJ2-5 provide the parts outside the CDR3, is GAGVSQSPRYKVTKRGQDVTLRCDPISSHATLYWYQQALGQGPEFLTYFNYEAQPDKSGLPSDRFSAERPEGSISTLTIQRTEQRDSAMYRCASSTRQGIQETQYFGPGTRLLVL.

This chain joins TRBV29-1 and TRBJ2-5; TRBD1 is a possible D gene (5 bases). The CDR3 totals 13 residues. Germline V lookup: CDR1 SQVTM, CDR2 ANQGSEA. The V and J ends lost 3 bases and 4 bases respectively, with 12 bases between them. The chain's CDR3 is CSVDRGTRETQYF. In DNA, the CDR3 is TGCAGCGTTGATAGGGGTACAAGAGAGACCCAGTACTTC.

This clonotype was recorded a few times. The J gene is TRBJ2-2, the V gene TRBV5-5, with 12 nucleotides matching TRBD1. This CDR3 is 18 amino acids long. CDR1 is SGHKS, CDR2 YYEKEE, per germline (reference sequence). Unmatched junction bases numbered 8, after V lost 3 bases and J lost 2 bases. The CDR3 reads CASSSRDRGLENTGELFF. As DNA, the CDR3 is TGTGCCAGCAGCTCGCGGGACAGGGGGCTGGAAAACACCGGGGAGCTGTTTTTT.

This clonotype is medium-sized. J is TRBJ2-1 and V is TRBV11-3, with TRBD2 matching over 8 bases. Germline trimming cut 5 bases from V and 8 bases from J; bases unmatched to any gene: 11. Germline CDR1 SGHNT, CDR2 YENEEA. CDR3 size: 15 residues. The CDR3, as DNA: TGTGCCAGCAGCGGCAGTAGCGGGACCATGGATGAGCAGTTCTTC. This encodes CASSGSSGTMDEQFF.

The rearrangement joins TRBV6-1 to TRBJ1-1; a possible D gene is TRBD1 (6 bases). The CDR3 runs to 16 residues. V shed 6 bases and J shed 3 bases, with 20 bases lying between them. Germline CDR1 MNHNS, CDR2 SASEGT. As DNA, the CDR3 is TGTGCCAGCAGGACGGAGACCCAGGGGTGGTACACTGAAGCTTTCTTT. Amino acids: CASRTETQGWYTEAFF.

This chain joins TRBV7-6 and TRBJ2-2, with D unresolved. V lost 5 bases, J lost 4 bases, and 14 bases lay in between. This CDR3 is built from 15 residues. CDR1 is SGHVS and CDR2 is FNYEAQ in the germline V gene. The CDR3 nucleotides are TGTGCCAGCAGCCCAACCCGGGTAGCCACCGGGGAGCTGTTTTTT. Its translation: CASSPTRVATGELFF. Full variable domain (outside the CDR3, taken from reference TRBV7-6 and TRBJ2-2): GAGVSQSPRYKVTKRGQDVALRCDPISGHVSLYWYRQALGQGPEFLTYFNYEAQQDKSGLPNDRFSAERPEGSISTLTIQRTEQRDSAMYRCASSPTRVATGELFFGEGSRLTVL.

The chain is built from TRBV5-5 and TRBJ1-1; D gene uncertain. CDR1 and CDR2 from the germline V gene are SGHKS and YYEKEE (reference sequence). Between the trimmed V and J ends, which lost 0 bases and 3 bases, there was a span of 12 bases. The CDR3 is made up of 15 amino acids. The CDR3 sequence: CASSLVGSRYTEAFF. The CDR3 nucleotides are TGTGCCAGCAGCTTGGTTGGGTCCAGATACACTGAAGCTTTCTTT.

The chain has TRBV29-1 and TRBJ2-1; D is undetermined. The CDR3 has 12 amino acids. Germline V gives CDR1 SQVTM, CDR2 ANQGSEA. Trimming stripped 2 bases from V and 4 bases from J, with 6 bases between. The CDR3 bases are TGCAGCGTTGAAAGCACTTACAATGAGCAGTTCTTC. This sequence encodes CSVESTYNEQFF.

V is TRBV11-1 and J is TRBJ2-3; D is uncertain. Trimming took off 3 bases at V and 3 bases at J, with 13 bases between the two ends. The CDR3 contains 15 residues. The germline CDR1 and CDR2 sequences are SGHAT and FQDESV (reference sequence). CDR3 amino acids: CASSFHAMETDTQYF. The CDR3 bases are TGTGCCAGCAGCTTCCACGCCATGGAAACAGATACGCAGTATTTT.

The count of this clonotype is one. The chain combines TRBV29-1 with TRBJ2-5; no definite D call. The CDR3 runs 12 residues. Trimming took off 4 bases at V and 5 bases at J, with 11 bases between the two ends. The germline V gene has CDR1 SQVTM and CDR2 ANQGSEA. The CDR3 region has the DNA TGCAGCGTTGCCCCCGTCAAGGAGACCCAGTACTTC. It yields the protein CSVAPVKETQYF. The full variable domain, in which reference TRBV29-1 and TRBJ2-5 provide the parts outside the CDR3, is SAVISQKPSRDICQRGTSLTIQCQVDSQVTMMFWYRQQPGQSLTLIATANQGSEATYESGFVIDKFPISRPNLTFSTLTVSNMSPEDSSIYLCSVAPVKETQYFGPGTRLLVL.

This clonotype was picked up a small number of times. This rearrangement joins TRBV11-2 to TRBJ2-7; D is undetermined. CDR1 is SGHAT and CDR2 is FQNNGV in the germline V gene. This CDR3 contains 14 residues. V was pared by 0 bases and J by 2 bases, with 8 bases between. CDR3 nucleotide sequence: TGTGCCAGCAGCTTAGAAAGGACCGCCTACGAGCAGTACGTC. Translated, it gives CASSLERTAYEQYV.

The CDR3 spells CASSSNYNPYNEQFF. In nucleotides, the CDR3 is TGTGCCAGCAGCTCAAACTATAACCCGTACAATGAGCAGTTCTTC. V gene TRBV7-9 combines with J gene TRBJ2-1; D unclear. CDR1 is SEHNR, CDR2 FQNEAQ, per germline (reference sequence). The CDR3 consists of 15 residues. The V end was cut by 4 bases, the J end by 4 bases, with 14 bases between.

The gene calls are TRBV14 and TRBJ1-2; 8 bases map to TRBD1. V dropped 5 bases and J dropped 7; count of bases not matched to a gene: 6. The CDR3 extends over 13 amino acids. CDR1 SGHDN and CDR2 FVKESK come from the germline V gene. This CDR3 reads CASSYRGQGGYTF. CDR3 nucleotides: TGTGCCAGCAGCTACCGCGGACAGGGTGGCTACACCTTC.

The V call is TRBV18, the J call TRBJ2-1; D not certain. Germline V lookup: CDR1 KGHSH, CDR2 LQKENI. The V gene lost 0 bases and the J gene lost 5 bases, with 11 bases spanning the gap. CDR3 size: 15 residues. CDR3 sequence: CASSPPLASNNEQFF. DNA for the CDR3: TGTGCCAGCTCACCACCATTGGCTTCGAACAATGAGCAGTTCTTC.

V gene TRBV3-1 combines with J gene TRBJ2-3, with unresolved D. V gave up 4 bases and J gave up 1 base, with 12 bases separating them. Germline V gene lookup returns CDR1 LGHDT and CDR2 YNNKEL (reference sequence). This CDR3 is 15 amino acids long. The CDR3 nucleotides are TGTGCCAGCAGCCCTCCGGTGGTGGGCACAGATACGCAGTATTTT. It translates to CASSPPVVGTDTQYF.

V usage is TRBV4-3 and J usage is TRBJ1-5; 7 nucleotides align to TRBD1. The CDR3 has 16 residues. Germline assignment: CDR1 LGHNA and CDR2 YSLEER. The J segment lost 0 bases and the V segment lost 4 bases, leaving 6 bases of the junction unmatched. The CDR3 reads CASSPTGAYSNQPQHF. The CDR3 DNA is TGCGCCAGCAGCCCCACAGGGGCCTATAGCAATCAGCCCCAGCATTTT.

This CDR3 reads CASSLRGGNTDTQYF. Written as DNA, the CDR3 is TGTGCCAGCAGCTTAAGAGGCGGGAACACAGATACGCAGTATTTT. The chain combines TRBV7-3 with TRBJ2-3; maybe TRBD2 (6 bases). This CDR3 region has 15 residues. Germline loops: CDR1 SGHTA, CDR2 FQGTGA. Trimming left V 1 base short and J 2 bases short, with 10 bases between. The full variable domain, completed using reference TRBV7-3 and TRBJ2-3, is GAGVSQTPSNKVTEKGKYVELRCDPISGHTALYWYRQSLGQGPEFLIYFQGTGAADDSGLPNDRFFAVRPEGSVSTLKIQRTERGDSAVYLCASSLRGGNTDTQYFGPGTRLTVL.